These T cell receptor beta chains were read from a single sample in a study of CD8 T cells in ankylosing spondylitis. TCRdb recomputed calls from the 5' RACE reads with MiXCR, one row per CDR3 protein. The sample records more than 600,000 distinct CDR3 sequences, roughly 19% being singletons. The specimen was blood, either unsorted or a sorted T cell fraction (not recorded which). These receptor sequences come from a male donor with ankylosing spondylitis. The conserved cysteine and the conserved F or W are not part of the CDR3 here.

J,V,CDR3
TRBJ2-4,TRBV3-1,ASSQVSGGENIQY
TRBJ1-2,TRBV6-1,ASSSLGASYGYT
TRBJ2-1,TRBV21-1,ASSKYYDF
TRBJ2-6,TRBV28,ASSFRDRLDSGANVLT
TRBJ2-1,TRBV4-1,ATLAPHNEQF
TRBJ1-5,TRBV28,ASSYTDRGGNQPQH
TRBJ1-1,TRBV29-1,SATSGHTEAF
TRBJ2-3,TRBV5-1,ASSLGAGGTDTQY
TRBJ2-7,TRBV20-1,SAITLAGGLSFEQY
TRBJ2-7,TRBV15,ATSRVGLYEQY
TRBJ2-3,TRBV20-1,SARDSAGITDTQY
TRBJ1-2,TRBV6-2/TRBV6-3,ASSYGGPVYGYT
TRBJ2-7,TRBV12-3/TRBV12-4,ASSVGGQGVYEQY
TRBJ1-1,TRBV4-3,ASSSRPLTGGYTEAF
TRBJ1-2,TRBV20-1,SAFIPDRGGGGYT